The clone carrying this T cell receptor (beta chain) was detected a few times. Its antigen is as yet unknown. TCR beta CDR3 regions were amplified from RNA transcripts. TCR CDR3 underwent first-round RT-PCR with the HTBI primer set. MiXCR, applied by TCRdb to the multiplex PCR reads, yields one record per CDR3 protein. This repertoire shows hundreds of thousands of distinct CDR3 sequences, 38% found once; its top ten account for 8.9%. Thyroid ultrasound, orbital computed tomography, clinical symptoms, and serum thyroxine and TRAb underpinned diagnoses. These data come from a study of T cells in Graves' hyperthyroidism and ophthalmopathy. Findings and limits, study-wide: Appearing also in blood were most of the thyroid clonotypes expanded above 0.001. The model identified upcoming ophthalmopathy a median approximately six months ahead of onset.

Looked up from germline, CDR1 is SGHTA and CDR2 is FQGNSA. Trimming removed 5 bases from V and 5 bases from J, with 18 bases in between. The CDR3 sequence is 15 residues long. The chain recombines TRBV7-2 with TRBJ2-5; D tentatively fits TRBD1 or TRBD2 (5 bases each). The receptor was isolated from a man in his late teens or twenties with Graves' hyperthyroidism. What was sequenced was blood. CDR3 residues: CASSPRVGSGETQYF. Here the CDR3 DNA reads TGTGCCAGCAGCCCCAGGGTAGGGTCGGGGGAGACCCAGTACTTC.